This TCR beta chain was documented in a study of blood T cell repertoires in COVID-19. Study-wide background: Samples came from the United States, Italy and Spain, spanning acute and convalescent COVID-19. T cells, B-cell-depleted T cells, or PBMCs provided the cDNA or gDNA that served as material.

Sequencing was performed with immunoSEQ multiplex PCR; in TCRdb, only in-frame clones are kept and a portion is missing. This sample has more than 100,000 clones, with about 90% found just once. V was cut by 5 bases and J by 3 bases, with 18 bases left in between. The germline gives CDR1 SGHRS, CDR2 YFSETQ. The CDR3 consists of 15 residues. The V gene is TRBV5-1, the J gene TRBJ2-7, with D possibly being TRBD1 (6 bases). Sequenced material: peripheral blood. The sequence was collected from a man aged 45-65 years with active COVID-19. CDR3 bases: TGCGCCAGCAGGGCAGGGGCCCCGACACTCTACGAGCAGTACTTC. Protein: CASRAGAPTLYEQYF.